The source of this TCR beta chain is a study of cytomegalovirus exposure and HLA in healthy donors. The germline V gene has CDR1 SQVTM and CDR2 ANQGSEA. This CDR3 is built from 13 residues. The V end was cut by 7 bases, the J end by 2 bases, with 9 bases between. Both 60 Vbeta primers and 13 Jbeta primers went into the PCR. Sequencing was performed with immunoSEQ multiplex PCR; in TCRdb, only in-frame clones are kept and a portion is missing. The sample yields approximately 200,000 clones, around 78% seen once. The V gene is TRBV29-1, the J gene TRBJ2-6, with unresolved D. This TCR was recovered from a man aged 30-40 years in good health and CMV-seronegative. Sequenced: PBMCs. For the CDR3, the DNA is TGCAGCGCCCCGTCGGCTGGGGCCAACGTCCTGACTTTC. This encodes CSAPSAGANVLTF.